A selection of T cell receptor beta chains follows, all from one sample in a study of T cells in Graves' hyperthyroidism and ophthalmopathy. Each CDR3 protein gets one entry after TCRdb re-called the multiplex PCR reads with MiXCR. Among some 510,000 distinct CDR3 sequences, 35% to 55% were seen once, and the ten largest hold 8.2%. The sample taken for sequencing was peripheral blood or thyroid tissue (not recorded which). These receptors all come from a woman aged 18 to 35 with Graves' hyperthyroidism. The CDR3 runs from the conserved cysteine through the conserved F or W. A D gene is named only where the DNA matches it firmly. Some rows mark clone size as missing; the rest say once, few, many or name a class of expanded clone.

clone_size cdr3_length d_call j_call v_call cdr3_aa cdr3_nt
NA 15 TRBD1 TRBJ1-5 TRBV7-9 CASSRTGGFNQPQHF TGTGCCAGCAGCAGAACAGGGGGCTTTAATCAGCCCCAGCATTTT
NA 16 NA TRBJ1-5 TRBV29-1 CSVEGLAGDSNQPQHF TGCAGCGTTGAAGGGCTAGCGGGAGACAGCAATCAGCCCCAGCATTTT
NA 16 TRBD2 TRBJ2-5 TRBV20-1 CSARDPGLAGEETQYF TGCAGTGCTAGAGATCCGGGACTAGCGGGAGAAGAGACCCAGTACTTC
NA 15 NA TRBJ1-5 TRBV25-1 CASSEEYPVGQPQHF TGTGCCAGCAGCGAAGAGTACCCAGTAGGCCAGCCCCAGCATTTT
NA 12 NA TRBJ2-2 TRBV2 CASNRVTGELFF TGTGCCAGCAACAGGGTCACCGGGGAGCTGTTTTTT
many 15 TRBD1 TRBJ1-1 TRBV24-1 CATSDPGQGPTEAFF TGTGCCACCAGTGATCCGGGACAGGGGCCCACTGAAGCTTTCTTT
NA 16 TRBD1 TRBJ2-2 TRBV7-2 CASSPEGPGGTGELFF TGTGCCAGCAGCCCAGAAGGGCCAGGGGGCACCGGGGAGCTGTTTTTT
NA 14 TRBD1 TRBJ1-5 TRBV5-1 CASSQGGGHQPQHF TGCGCCAGCAGCCAGGGGGGGGGGCATCAGCCCCAGCATTTT
many 16 TRBD2 TRBJ2-7 TRBV25-1 CASSEVGTSGSYEQYF TGTGCCAGCAGTGAGGTGGGGACTAGCGGGAGCTACGAGCAGTACTTC
NA 12 NA TRBJ1-2 TRBV10-3 CAISDQGPGYTF TGTGCCATCAGTGATCAGGGGCCTGGCTACACCTTC
NA 14 NA TRBJ2-7 TRBV7-2 CASSVKHRTYEQYF TGTGCCAGCAGCGTCAAGCACAGGACGTACGAGCAGTACTTC
NA 14 TRBD1 TRBJ1-4 TRBV2 CASSGSGQGEKLFF TGTGCCAGCAGCGGATCTGGACAGGGAGAAAAACTGTTTTTT
NA 15 TRBD1 TRBJ1-3 TRBV10-3 CAIRRQGPSGNTIYF TGTGCCATCAGGAGACAGGGCCCCTCTGGAAACACCATATATTTT
many 13 NA TRBJ1-2 TRBV29-1 CSVVTAGDYGYTF TGCAGCGTTGTTACGGCGGGGGACTATGGCTACACCTTC
NA 16 TRBD1 TRBJ1-1 TRBV19 CASSILRGSGNTEAFF TGTGCCAGTAGTATACTCAGGGGGTCTGGGAACACTGAAGCTTTCTTT
few 16 TRBD2 TRBJ2-7 TRBV24-1 CASSPAEREGTYEQYF TGTGCCAGCAGCCCCGCAGAGCGGGAGGGGACCTACGAGCAGTACTTC
many 14 TRBD1 TRBJ1-6 TRBV7-9 CASSPGTARTSLHF TGTGCCAGCAGCCCCGGGACAGCAAGAACATCCCTCCACTTT
many 15 NA TRBJ1-5 TRBV2 CASSEQYDSNQPQHF TGTGCCAGCAGTGAACAGTACGATAGCAATCAGCCCCAGCATTTT
few 15 NA TRBJ2-5 TRBV19 CASSRIRGMGETQYF TGTGCCAGTAGCCGAATCAGGGGTATGGGAGAGACCCAGTACTTC
many 14 NA TRBJ1-1 TRBV7-2 CASSLRDTNTEAFF TGTGCCAGCAGCCTCCGGGACACGAACACTGAAGCTTTCTTT
NA 16 TRBD2 TRBJ2-5 TRBV10-3 CAIGTSGTKGQETQYF TGTGCCATCGGGACTAGCGGGACAAAGGGACAAGAGACCCAGTACTTC
NA 15 TRBD1 TRBJ1-1 TRBV7-9 CASSYDRAMNTEAFF TGCGCCAGCAGTTACGACAGGGCCATGAACACTGAAGCTTTCTTT
NA 14 NA TRBJ1-2 TRBV5-1 CASSLVALNYGYTF TGCGCCAGCAGCTTGGTGGCCCTCAACTATGGCTACACCTTC
NA 18 TRBD2 TRBJ2-2 TRBV7-2 CASSPSTGGLAYTGELFF TGTGCCAGCAGCCCCAGCACAGGGGGACTAGCGTACACCGGGGAGCTGTTTTTT
NA 14 TRBD1 TRBJ2-5 TRBV5-1 CASSLWDSWETQYF TGCGCCAGCAGCTTGTGGGACAGTTGGGAGACCCAGTACTTC
NA 14 TRBD1 TRBJ1-1 TRBV5-5 CASSQEGQGQEAFF TGTGCCAGCAGCCAAGAGGGACAGGGTCAGGAAGCTTTCTTT
NA 17 TRBD1 TRBJ2-6 TRBV5-1 CASSPGSGGYGANVLTF TGCGCCAGCAGCCCTGGGTCAGGGGGATATGGGGCCAACGTCCTGACTTTC
NA 15 NA TRBJ2-3 TRBV24-1 CATSSAGVSTDTQYF TGTGCCACCAGTTCGGCAGGGGTTAGCACAGATACGCAGTATTTT
NA 13 NA TRBJ1-4 TRBV5-1 CASSNRGNEKLFF TGCGCCAGCAGCAACCGGGGTAATGAAAAACTGTTTTTT